The 30 T cell receptor beta chains in this list originate from one sample, sequenced in a study of T-cell memory formation after mild COVID-19. TCRdb analysed the 5' RACE reads with MiXCR anew, one entry per CDR3 protein. This sample yields 450,000 or so distinct CDR3 sequences, of which 20% are seen a single time; around 9.2% belongs to the top ten. Sequencing was carried out using PBMCs or a T cell subset sorted from them (not recorded which). All receptors derive from an adult woman who had mild COVID-19 (a few samples of this study predate the infection). Cell type and time point are not known.

The chain carries TRBV7-2 and TRBJ1-1, with 7 bases lining up with TRBD1. The CDR3 is 19 residues long. Germline V gene lookup returns CDR1 SGHTA and CDR2 FQGNSA. V shed 1 base, J shed 2 bases, and the junction held 16 bases outside the gene matches. For the CDR3, the DNA is TGTGCCAGCAGCTTAGGCCCAATACAGGGGACAAGAAGTAACACTGAAGCTTTCTTT. Translating it yields CASSLGPIQGTRSNTEAFF.

Ten or more counts support this clonotype. This chain connects TRBV9 to TRBJ2-7, with D possibly being TRBD2 (6 bases). V dropped 0 bases and J dropped 3 bases, with 10 bases sitting between them. Germline loops: CDR1 SGDLS, CDR2 YYNGEE. The CDR3 extends over 14 amino acids. CDR3 nucleotides: TGTGCCAGCAGCGTAGGGACTACCAACTACGAGCAGTACTTC. Amino acid sequence: CASSVGTTNYEQYF.

This clonotype was counted only a few times. The V and J genes are TRBV6-5 and TRBJ2-6; no clear D gene. Trimming removed 8 bases at V and 4 bases at J, with 9 bases between. The germline V gene encodes CDR1 MNHEY and CDR2 SVGAGI. The CDR3 is made up of 13 amino acids. CDR3 residues: CASHRLGANVLTF. The CDR3 DNA sequence: TGTGCCAGCCACCGTCTAGGGGCCAACGTCCTGACTTTC.

The V and J genes are TRBV6-1 and TRBJ1-4; 8 bases fit TRBD1. Trimming at V came to 4 bases and at J to 3 bases, leaving 1 base not matched to a gene. This CDR3 spans 14 amino acids. Germline V lookup: CDR1 MNHNS, CDR2 SASEGT. CDR3 nucleotide sequence: TGTGCCAGCAGTGGGGACAGGTCTAATGAAAAACTGTTTTTT. Its translation: CASSGDRSNEKLFF.

This clonotype occurred a few times. CDR3 region: CASSQVEGSSGNTIYF. The DNA for the CDR3 is TGTGCCAGCAGCCAAGTGGAAGGAAGCTCTGGAAACACCATATATTTT. The V call is TRBV4-2, the J call TRBJ1-3; no clear D. CDR1 is LGHNA and CDR2 is YNFKEQ in the germline V gene. V was clipped by 1 base and J by 0 bases, with 10 bases between them. The CDR3 extends over 16 amino acids.

The CDR3 DNA reads TGCAGTGCTGCCTGGGGGGGGCCCACTCAGGGGCAGTACTTC. Amino acid sequence: CSAAWGGPTQGQYF. V gene TRBV20-1 combines with J gene TRBJ2-7; D might be TRBD2 (7 bases). Per the germline V gene, CDR1 is DFQATT and CDR2 is SNEGSKA (reference sequence). The V end was cut by 5 bases, the J end by 9 bases, with 23 bases between. This CDR3 contains 14 residues.

The chain uses TRBV5-1 and TRBJ2-7, with 7 bases aligning to TRBD1. There are 14 residues in the CDR3. Germline V CDR1 and CDR2: SGHRS, YFSETQ. Trimming at V came to 7 bases and at J to 6 bases, leaving 13 bases not matched to a gene. The DNA for the CDR3 is TGCGCCAGCTCACCGGGACAGAGGGTTGCCGAGCAGTACTTC. This sequence encodes CASSPGQRVAEQYF.

The V and J genes are TRBV5-5 and TRBJ2-2, with a weak D call TRBD1 (6 bases). The CDR3 is 15 residues long. Germline CDR1 SGHKS, CDR2 YYEKEE (reference sequence). The V end was cut by 1 base, the J end by 4 bases, with 11 bases between. In DNA, the CDR3 is TGTGCCAGCAGCTTGCCGGCAGGGGTCACCGGGGAGCTGTTTTTT. Translation: CASSLPAGVTGELFF.

This clonotype is medium-sized (0.01 to 0.1%) within its sample. The genes are TRBV9 and TRBJ2-2; 14 positions agree with TRBD2. The ends lost 3 bases at V and 5 bases at J; junction bases unmatched: 3. Germline V gives CDR1 SGDLS, CDR2 YYNGEE. CDR3 length: 16 amino acids. The CDR3 is CASSGLAGGGTGELFF. CDR3 coding DNA: TGTGCCAGCAGCGGACTAGCGGGAGGGGGAACCGGGGAGCTGTTTTTT. Based on the CDR3 plus reference TRBV9 and TRBJ2-2, the full variable domain is DSGVTQTPKHLITATGQRVTLRCSPRSGDLSVYWYQQSLDQGLQFLIQYYNGEERAKGNILERFSAQQFPDLHSELNLSSLELGDSALYFCASSGLAGGGTGELFFGEGSRLTVL.

V and J are TRBV5-1 and TRBJ2-3; D remains ambiguous. Germline V gene sequence: CDR1 SGHRS, CDR2 YFSETQ. This CDR3 spans 11 amino acids. Trimming took 5 bases from V and 6 from J, leaving 7 bases between them. CDR3 protein: CASRRIDTQYF. CDR3 coding DNA: TGCGCCAGCAGGAGGATTGATACGCAGTATTTT.

The V and J genes are TRBV12-3 or TRBV12-4 and TRBJ2-5, with D perhaps matching TRBD1 or TRBD2 (5 bases each). V lost 5 bases and J lost 5, with 15 bases in between. The CDR3 runs 14 residues. DNA for the CDR3: TGTGCCAGCAGTCTCAGGGTGCCGGGGGAGACCCAGTACTTC. As protein: CASSLRVPGETQYF.

This clonotype was seen a few times. This chain links TRBV12-3 or TRBV12-4 with TRBJ2-1, with D unresolved. The V gene lost 6 bases and the J gene lost 0 bases, with 9 bases spanning the gap. CDR3 length: 14 residues. The CDR3 DNA reads as TGTGCCAGCAGGGGCGGTGTCTCCTACAATGAGCAGTTCTTC. It yields the protein CASRGGVSYNEQFF.

There are a few counts of this clonotype. The genes are TRBV7-9 and TRBJ2-5; tentatively, D is TRBD2 (6 bases). In germline, CDR1 is SEHNR, CDR2 FQNEAQ (reference sequence). The V end lost 3 bases, the J end lost 1 base, and 12 bases lay between the germline ends. The CDR3 spans 15 residues. This chain's CDR3 is CASSLWVGGQETQYF. The CDR3 DNA follows: TGTGCCAGCAGCTTGTGGGTGGGGGGCCAAGAGACCCAGTACTTC.

This clonotype was observed a few times. This chain connects TRBV20-1 to TRBJ2-3; no definite D call. With 5 bases removed from V and 0 bases from J, the gap between germline ends came to 6 bases. Germline CDR1 DFQATT, CDR2 SNEGSKA (reference sequence). The CDR3 loop spans 12 amino acids. The CDR3 is CSAAVSTDTQYF. CDR3 bases: TGCAGTGCTGCAGTGAGCACAGATACGCAGTATTTT.

This clonotype was seen a few times. The genes are TRBV5-4 and TRBJ2-2; D perhaps matches TRBD2 (5 bases). V gave up 4 bases and J gave up 4 bases, with 17 bases separating them. From germline, CDR1 is SGHNT and CDR2 YYREEE (reference sequence). The length of the CDR3 is 16 residues. The DNA of the CDR3 is TGTGCCAGCAGCGAGGACTCGAATAGACCCACCGGGGAGCTGTTTTTT. Protein: CASSEDSNRPTGELFF. The entire variable domain, with the rest obtained from reference TRBV5-4 and TRBJ2-2, is as follows: ETGVTQSPTHLIKTRGQQVTLRCSSQSGHNTVSWYQQALGQGPQFIFQYYREEENGRGNFPPRFSGLQFPNYSSELNVNALELDDSALYLCASSEDSNRPTGELFFGEGSRLTVL.

The rearrangement uses TRBV7-6 and TRBJ1-5; D remains unclear. The CDR3 spans 15 residues. V lost 1 base and J lost 0, with 7 bases in between. Germline CDR1 reads SGHVS; CDR2 reads FNYEAQ. This CDR3 reads CASSLGAYSNQPQHF. The DNA for the CDR3 is TGTGCCAGCAGCTTAGGTGCATATAGCAATCAGCCCCAGCATTTT.

V and J are TRBV4-1 and TRBJ2-7, with D possibly TRBD2 on 7 matching bases. This CDR3 spans 14 amino acids. Trimming stripped 0 bases from V and 6 bases from J, with 12 bases between. Germline CDR1 reads MGHRA; CDR2 reads YSYEKL. CDR3 nucleotide sequence: TGCGCCAGCAGCCAAGAGGGGGGGGCATCCGAGCAGTACTTC. It codes for CASSQEGGASEQYF.

The J gene is TRBJ2-7, the V gene TRBV7-9; weak D call: TRBD2 (5 bases). Germline CDR1 SEHNR, CDR2 FQNEAQ (reference sequence). Trimming removed 5 bases from V and 1 base from J, with 18 bases in between. The CDR3 totals 16 residues. The CDR3: CASSPPRGTGSYEQYF. CDR3 nucleotides: TGTGCCAGCAGCCCCCCTCGGGGAACGGGATCCTACGAGCAGTACTTC.

Notes on this clonotype: In this CDR3 the conserved last residue, phenylalanine or tryptophan, is missing, so a read error is likely. The chain couples TRBV5-5 to TRBJ1-6; no definite D call. V shed 4 bases and J shed 7 bases, with 6 bases lying between them. The CDR3 has 12 amino acids. The V gene's germline CDR1 is SGHKS and CDR2 YYEKEE (reference sequence). In nucleotides, the CDR3 is TGTGCCAGCAGCGGGAGGAATTCACCCCTCCACTGT. Its protein is CASSGRNSPLHC.

V usage is TRBV20-1 and J usage is TRBJ1-5; TRBD1 matches 7 bases. V trimming: 6 bases; J trimming: 3 bases; junction bases outside the gene matches: 8. Looked up from germline, CDR1 is DFQATT and CDR2 is SNEGSKA (reference sequence). This CDR3 region has 14 residues. CDR3 DNA: TGCAGTGCCGAGCAAGGGACAGTCAATCAGCCCCAGCATTTT. It codes for CSAEQGTVNQPQHF.

This clonotype was counted only a few times. J is TRBJ2-3 and V is TRBV27, with TRBD1 as a possible D gene (7 bases). CDR1 and CDR2 (germline): MNHEY, SMNVEV (reference sequence). V lost 7 bases and J 4 bases, leaving 21 bases between the germline ends. CDR3 length equals 16 residues. CDR3 amino acids: CASTKAGRGFADTQYF. CDR3 DNA: TGTGCCAGCACAAAAGCGGGCAGGGGGTTCGCAGATACGCAGTATTTT.

This clonotype was detected only a few times. J is TRBJ1-2 and V is TRBV5-1, with 8 bases aligning to TRBD1. This CDR3 has 17 residues. The germline gives CDR1 SGHRS, CDR2 YFSETQ. The V gene end was trimmed by 0 bases and the J gene end by 7 bases; junction bases not matched to a gene: 14. CDR3: CASSLAVRVGQGGGYTF. CDR3 nucleotide sequence: TGCGCCAGCAGCTTGGCCGTTCGCGTAGGACAGGGAGGTGGCTACACCTTC.

V usage is TRBV5-1 and J usage is TRBJ1-2, with 8 bases aligning to TRBD1. This CDR3 is built from 14 residues. Germline loops: CDR1 SGHRS, CDR2 YFSETQ. V was clipped by 4 bases and J by 6 bases; unmatched bases: 8. CDR3 DNA: TGCGCCAGCAGCACCTTAGCAGGGGGCGATGGCTACACCTTC. Protein: CASSTLAGGDGYTF.

V and J are TRBV5-4 and TRBJ1-5; D gene ambiguous. The germline CDR1 and CDR2 sequences are SGHNT and YYREEE (reference sequence). Trimming cost V 4 bases and J 0 bases, with 8 bases left between them. This CDR3 contains 14 residues. The CDR3 protein is CASSLALSNQPQHF. The DNA for the CDR3 is TGTGCCAGCAGCCTAGCCCTTAGCAATCAGCCCCAGCATTTT.

This clonotype was observed at least ten times. At one of its ends the junction is not consistent with the germline gene, which may arise from a read error. This rearrangement joins TRBV5-1 to TRBJ2-1; D is uncertain. The CDR3 has 14 residues. Germline V gene data show CDR1 as SGHRS and CDR2 as YFSETQ. The CDR3 spells CASSLEVSDNEQFF. DNA of the CDR3: TGCGCCAGCAGCTTGGAAGTCTCCGACAATGAGCAGTTCTTC.

This clonotype came up a few times. The chain joins TRBV6-5 to TRBJ1-2; D remains unclear. Germline V gene lookup returns CDR1 MNHEY and CDR2 SVGAGI. There are 14 residues in the CDR3. V gave up 4 bases and J gave up 8 bases, with 17 bases separating them. In nucleotides, the CDR3 is TGTGCCAGCAGTTCCGCGGACGGTCTGCGAGGCTACACCTTC. This sequence encodes CASSSADGLRGYTF.

This clonotype was seen more than once but under ten times. J is TRBJ2-5 and V is TRBV4-1; 7 bases line up with TRBD2. Germline V gene data show CDR1 as MGHRA and CDR2 as YSYEKL. The CDR3 consists of 19 residues. The trim removed 4 bases at V and 0 bases at J, leaving 17 bases unmatched. CDR3 nucleotide sequence: TGCGCCAGCAGCCCACAGCAAGTTGCGAGCGGGGCGTACCAAGAGACCCAGTACTTC. Protein product: CASSPQQVASGAYQETQYF.

The chain carries TRBV12-3 or TRBV12-4 and TRBJ2-3, with D tentatively TRBD2 (5 bases). The CDR3 runs 16 residues. V lost 2 bases and J 0 bases, leaving 12 bases between the germline ends. In DNA form, the CDR3 reads TGTGCCAGCAGTTTAAAGAGCGGTCGAAGCACAGATACGCAGTATTTT. As protein: CASSLKSGRSTDTQYF.

This clonotype was seen a handful of times. This chain uses TRBV9 with TRBJ2-7; maybe TRBD2 (6 bases). The CDR3 contains 15 residues. V lost 0 bases, J lost 2 bases, and 12 bases lay in between. Germline-derived CDR1 and CDR2 are SGDLS and YYNGEE. Here the CDR3 reads CASSVGASAPYEQYF. The CDR3 nucleotides are TGTGCCAGCAGCGTAGGAGCTAGCGCGCCCTACGAGCAGTACTTC.

V usage is TRBV4-1 and J usage is TRBJ2-6; D unclear. Trimming took off 0 bases at V and 3 bases at J, with 3 bases between the two ends. The germline V gene encodes CDR1 MGHRA and CDR2 YSYEKL. CDR3 length equals 14 residues. In DNA, the CDR3 is TGCGCCAGCAGCCAAGAGCGTGGGGCCAACGTCCTGACTTTC. Its protein product is CASSQERGANVLTF.